A selection of T cell receptor beta chains follows, all from one sample in a study of T cells in Graves' hyperthyroidism and ophthalmopathy. TCRdb re-derived calls from the multiplex PCR reads in MiXCR, one entry per CDR3 protein. The repertoire consists of some 300,000 distinct CDR3 sequences, with roughly 17% occurring once and the leading ten covering 33%. The sequenced sample was blood. These receptors were obtained from a man under 40 with Graves' hyperthyroidism. The CDR3 runs from the conserved cysteine through the conserved F or W. The D gene is left open where the match is weak. Size is stated for part of the rows, as once, few or many counts, or as a class when the clone is expanded.

cdr3_aa cdr3_nt j_call clone_size d_call v_call
CASSFLGTQYF TGTGCCAGCAGCTTCTTGGGGACCCAGTACTTC TRBJ2-5 - - TRBV5-6
CASSQDPPGTRPGYEQYF TGTGCCAGCAGCCAAGATCCTCCAGGGACTCGCCCCGGCTACGAGCAGTACTTC TRBJ2-7 few - TRBV7-9
CASSLDPTGSSYEQYF TGTGCCAGCAGCTTGGACCCGACAGGGTCGTCCTACGAGCAGTACTTC TRBJ2-7 few TRBD1 TRBV5-5
CASRKVGDQNNEQFF TGTGCCAGCAGGAAGGTCGGGGACCAAAACAATGAGCAGTTCTTC TRBJ2-1 many - TRBV2
CASSLDAVSYEQYF TGTGCCAGCAGCTTAGATGCAGTCTCCTACGAGCAGTACTTC TRBJ2-7 many - TRBV11-2
CASEGLVPGTQYF TGTGCCAGCGAGGGACTAGTTCCGGGGACCCAGTACTTC TRBJ2-5 few TRBD2 TRBV9
CASSEEGFGTDTQYF TGTGCCAGCAGTGAGGAGGGGTTCGGCACAGATACGCAGTATTTT TRBJ2-3 many - TRBV2
CASSLGMAWGTDTQYF TGTGCCAGCAGCTTGGGAATGGCGTGGGGCACAGATACGCAGTATTTT TRBJ2-3 - - TRBV5-8
CSVVWYDEQFF TGCAGCGTTGTGTGGTACGATGAGCAGTTCTTC TRBJ2-1 few - TRBV29-1
CAWTTGLGNEQFF TGTGCCTGGACAACGGGACTTGGAAATGAGCAGTTCTTC TRBJ2-1 many - TRBV30
CASSYGQGRPYERYF TGCGCCAGCAGTTATGGACAGGGTAGACCCTACGAGCGGTACTTC TRBJ2-7 - TRBD1 TRBV12-3/TRBV12-4
CASSPWRGNEQYF TGTGCCAGCAGCCCCTGGCGGGGGAACGAGCAGTACTTC TRBJ2-7 many TRBD2 TRBV7-2
CASSLLSLGREQYF TGTGCCAGCAGTTTATTGTCTTTGGGGCGCGAGCAGTACTTC TRBJ2-7 many - TRBV28
CASNKGDNTEAFF TGCGCCAGCAATAAGGGGGATAACACTGAAGCTTTCTTT TRBJ1-1 - - TRBV5-1
CASSSQGGVLRGYTF TGTGCCAGCAGCTCCCAGGGGGGGGTTCTGCGTGGCTACACCTTC TRBJ1-2 many TRBD1 TRBV7-3
CASSSLLGNQPQHF TGTGCCAGCAGCTCCCTATTGGGTAATCAGCCCCAGCATTTT TRBJ1-5 - - TRBV5-6
CASSLTIPVNYGYTF TGCGCCAGCAGCTTGACAATTCCAGTTAACTATGGCTACACCTTC TRBJ1-2 - - TRBV5-1
CASSQVVLAGDTQYF TGTGCCAGCAGCCAAGTCGTGCTAGCCGGGGATACGCAGTATTTT TRBJ2-3 many - TRBV3-1
CASSPGGGTSNEQFF TGTGCCAGCAGCCCGGGCGGGGGCACAAGCAATGAGCAGTTCTTC TRBJ2-1 many - TRBV11-3
CASSQAGGDLRGAQYF TGTGCCAGCAGCCAGGCAGGGGGCGACCTCCGGGGGGCCCAGTACTTC TRBJ2-5 few - TRBV3-1
CASRKMNTEAFF TGTGCCAGCAGAAAGATGAACACTGAAGCTTTCTTT TRBJ1-1 many - TRBV27
CASSSLRGLSYNEQFF TGTGCCAGCAGCTCCCTGAGGGGACTTTCCTACAATGAGCAGTTCTTC TRBJ2-1 - - TRBV11-1
CAWRTSLNTEAFF TGTGCCTGGAGAACCAGTTTGAACACTGAAGCTTTCTTT TRBJ1-1 many - TRBV30
CAWSPTRVNTEAFF TGTGCCTGGAGTCCCACCAGGGTAAACACTGAAGCTTTCTTT TRBJ1-1 few - TRBV30
CASVGTSGRGNEQFF TGTGCCAGCGTTGGGACTAGCGGGAGGGGGAATGAGCAGTTCTTC TRBJ2-1 many TRBD2 TRBV12-3/TRBV12-4
CASSLRASDAFF TGTGCCAGCAGTTTAAGGGCCAGTGACGCTTTCTTT TRBJ1-1 many - TRBV12-3/TRBV12-4
CASSRRLAGYLGEQFF TGTGCCAGCAGTCGGAGACTAGCCGGTTACCTGGGTGAGCAGTTCTTC TRBJ2-1 many TRBD2 TRBV28
CASSYIRAGELFF TGTGCCAGCAGCTACATCAGGGCCGGGGAGCTGTTTTTT TRBJ2-2 - - TRBV7-9
CASSQSSRLAGVNEQFF TGTGCCAGCAGCCAATCATCTCGGCTAGCGGGAGTGAATGAGCAGTTCTTC TRBJ2-1 many TRBD2 TRBV3-1
CASSSREANTGELFF TGTGCCAGCAGCTCGCGTGAAGCGAACACCGGGGAGCTGTTTTTT TRBJ2-2 few - TRBV7-8
CASSPLGTHTEAFF TGTGCCAGCTCACCACTCGGGACCCACACTGAAGCTTTCTTT TRBJ1-1 many - TRBV18
CASSLLGDRETYEQYF TGTGCCAGCAGTTTATTGGGGGACAGGGAAACCTACGAGCAGTACTTC TRBJ2-7 many TRBD1 TRBV27
CASSYSLGGGIVYEQFF TGTGCCAGCAGTTACTCACTTGGGGGGGGGATCGTATATGAGCAGTTCTTC TRBJ2-1 few TRBD2 TRBV6-5